The TCR beta chain described here comes from a study of OX40 agonist ivuxolimab in advanced cancers. The assay was immunoSEQ multiplex PCR, and TCRdb's table has in-frame clones only and misses some. The sample shows 75,000 to 100,000 clones, about 91% of them seen only once. Germline V gene data show CDR1 as SEHNR and CDR2 as FQNEAQ (reference sequence). The ends were cut back, 3 bases at V and 0 bases at J, with 12 bases in the middle. The CDR3 sequence is 16 residues long. Sequencing was performed on CD4+ or CD8+ T cells sorted from blood, taken in a trial of the OX40 agonist ivuxolimab. The clonotype comes from an adult with an advanced solid tumor such as melanoma, head and neck, liver or kidney cancer. The V call is TRBV7-9, the J call TRBJ2-1; D ambiguous. The CDR3 DNA sequence: TGTGCCAGCAGCTTTTGGGGTCGGAGCTCCTACAATGAGCAGTTCTTC. Translated: CASSFWGRSSYNEQFF.